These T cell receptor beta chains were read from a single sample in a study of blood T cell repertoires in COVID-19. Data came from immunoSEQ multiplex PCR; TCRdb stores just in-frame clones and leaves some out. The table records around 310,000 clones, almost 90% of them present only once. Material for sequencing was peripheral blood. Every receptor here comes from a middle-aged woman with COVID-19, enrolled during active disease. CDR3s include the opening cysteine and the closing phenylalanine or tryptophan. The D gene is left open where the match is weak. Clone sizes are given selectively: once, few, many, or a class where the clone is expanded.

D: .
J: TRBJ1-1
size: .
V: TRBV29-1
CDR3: CSVSRRQGEAFF
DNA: TGCAGCGTCAGTCGACGGCAGGGAGAAGCTTTCTTT

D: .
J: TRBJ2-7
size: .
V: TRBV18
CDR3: CASSPLGAPAFQSEQYF
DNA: TGTGCCAGCTCCCCCTTGGGGGCCCCGGCTTTTCAGAGCGAGCAGTACTTC

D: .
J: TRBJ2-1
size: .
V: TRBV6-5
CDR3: CASSPRTVYNEQFF
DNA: TGTGCCAGCAGTCCCCGGACAGTCTACAATGAGCAGTTCTTC

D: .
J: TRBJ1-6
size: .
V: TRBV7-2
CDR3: CASSYIRDSPLHF
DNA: TGTGCCAGCAGCTATATCCGGGATTCACCCCTCCACTTT

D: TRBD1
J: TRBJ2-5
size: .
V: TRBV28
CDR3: CASSLIGTATETQYF
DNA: TGTGCCAGCAGTTTAATCGGGACAGCAACGGAGACCCAGTACTTC

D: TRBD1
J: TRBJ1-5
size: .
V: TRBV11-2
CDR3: CASSLGGTGDNQPQHF
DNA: TGTGCCAGCAGTTTGGGCGGGACAGGGGACAATCAGCCCCAGCATTTT

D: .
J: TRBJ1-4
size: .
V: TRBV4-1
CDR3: CASSRGSPTNEKLFF
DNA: TGCGCCAGCAGCAGGGGAAGCCCAACTAATGAAAAACTGTTTTTT

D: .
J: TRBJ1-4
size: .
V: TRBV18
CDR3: CASSRGREGEKLFF
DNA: TGTGCCAGCTCACGAGGGAGAGAGGGTGAAAAACTGTTTTTT

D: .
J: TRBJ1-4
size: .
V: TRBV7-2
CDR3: CASRSGGSKMFF
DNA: TGTGCCAGCAGATCCGGGGGGTCAAAAATGTTTTTT

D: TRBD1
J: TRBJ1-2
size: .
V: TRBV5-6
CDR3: CASSLGTGGAGYTF
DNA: TGTGCCAGCAGCTTGGGGACAGGGGGCGCTGGCTACACCTTC

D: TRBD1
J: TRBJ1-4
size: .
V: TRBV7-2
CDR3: CASSLVKPGQGREKLFF
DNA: TGTGCCAGCAGCTTAGTTAAACCGGGACAGGGGAGGGAAAAACTGTTTTTT

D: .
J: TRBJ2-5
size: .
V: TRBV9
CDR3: CASSSNQGIRETQYF
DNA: TGTGCCAGCAGCTCCAACCAGGGGATACGAGAGACCCAGTACTTC

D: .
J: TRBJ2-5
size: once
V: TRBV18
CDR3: CASSKGGESETQYF
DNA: TGTGCCAGCTCAAAAGGGGGTGAGTCGGAGACCCAGTACTTC

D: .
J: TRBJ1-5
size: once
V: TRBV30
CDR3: CAWSRKAGGYRNQPQHF
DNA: TGTGCCTGGAGTCGAAAGGCTGGCGGATATCGCAATCAGCCCCAGCATTTT

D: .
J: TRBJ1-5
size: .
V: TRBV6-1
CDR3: CASSEPGGGYSNQPQHF
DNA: TGTGCCAGCAGTGAACCGGGGGGGGGATATAGCAATCAGCCCCAGCATTTT

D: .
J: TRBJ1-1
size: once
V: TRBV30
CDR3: CAWAGNMNTEAFF
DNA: TGTGCCTGGGCGGGGAACATGAACACTGAAGCTTTCTTT

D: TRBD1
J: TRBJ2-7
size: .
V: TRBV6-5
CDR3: CASSFGQGISYEQYF
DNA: TGTGCCAGCAGTTTCGGACAGGGAATTTCCTACGAGCAGTACTTC

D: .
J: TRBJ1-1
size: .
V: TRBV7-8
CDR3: CASSLKNGNTEAFF
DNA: TGTGCCAGCAGCTTAAAAAACGGGAACACTGAAGCTTTCTTT

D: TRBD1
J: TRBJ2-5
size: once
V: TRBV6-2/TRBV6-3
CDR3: CASSYSRQGATPWVETQYF
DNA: TGTGCCAGCAGTTACTCTCGACAGGGGGCGACCCCGTGGGTGGAGACCCAGTACTTC

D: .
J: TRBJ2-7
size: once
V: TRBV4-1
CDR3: CASSQVYERPYEQYF
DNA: TGCGCCAGCAGCCAAGTTTATGAGAGGCCCTACGAGCAGTACTTC

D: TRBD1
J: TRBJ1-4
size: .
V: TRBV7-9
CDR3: CASSPTGVNEKLFF
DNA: TGTGCCAGCAGCCCGACAGGGGTAAATGAAAAACTGTTTTTT

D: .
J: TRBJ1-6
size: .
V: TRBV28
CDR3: CASIDFRISPLHF
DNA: TGTGCCAGCATTGATTTCAGAATTTCACCCCTCCACTTT

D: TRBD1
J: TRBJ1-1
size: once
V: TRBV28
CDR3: CASRAQGTGDEAFF
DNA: TGTGCCAGCAGGGCCCAAGGGACAGGGGATGAAGCTTTCTTT

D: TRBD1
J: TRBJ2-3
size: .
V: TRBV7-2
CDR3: CASLVRGQNTDTQYF
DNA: TGTGCCAGCCTGGTAAGGGGACAGAACACAGATACGCAGTATTTT

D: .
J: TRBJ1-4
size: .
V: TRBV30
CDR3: CALTGLNEKLFF
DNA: TGTGCCTTGACAGGTCTTAATGAAAAACTGTTTTTT

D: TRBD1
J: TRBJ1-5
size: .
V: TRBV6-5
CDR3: CASTQGAFNQPQHF
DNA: TGTGCCAGCACCCAGGGGGCATTCAATCAGCCCCAGCATTTT

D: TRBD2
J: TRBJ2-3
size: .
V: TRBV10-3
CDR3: CAIRATSSRETDTQYF
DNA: TGTGCCATCAGAGCGACTAGCTCTAGAGAAACAGATACGCAGTATTTT

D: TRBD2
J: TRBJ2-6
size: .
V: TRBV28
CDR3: CASSFERGQAGANVLTF
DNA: TGTGCCAGCAGTTTTGAGCGGGGGCAAGCTGGGGCCAACGTCCTGACTTTC

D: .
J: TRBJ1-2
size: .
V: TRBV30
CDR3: CASHTRRAVGYTF
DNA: TGTGCCTCTCATACTCGGAGGGCCGTAGGCTACACCTTC

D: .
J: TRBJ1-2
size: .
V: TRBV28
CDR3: CASTRTANYGYTF
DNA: TGTGCCAGCACCCGGACAGCTAACTATGGCTACACCTTC

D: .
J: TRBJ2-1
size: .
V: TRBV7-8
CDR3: CASSLVRKSYNEQFF
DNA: TGTGCCAGCAGCTTAGTCAGAAAATCCTACAATGAGCAGTTCTTC

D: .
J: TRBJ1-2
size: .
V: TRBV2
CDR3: CASRLGQLSGGYTF
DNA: TGTGCCAGCAGGTTGGGACAACTATCGGGTGGCTACACCTTC

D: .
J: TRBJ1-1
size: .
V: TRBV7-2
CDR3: CASSWPGRGNTEAFF
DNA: TGTGCCAGCAGCTGGCCAGGGCGGGGGAACACTGAAGCTTTCTTT

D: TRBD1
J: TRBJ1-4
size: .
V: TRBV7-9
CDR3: CASSPGDREYGEKLFF
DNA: TGTGCCAGCAGCCCTGGGGACAGGGAGTATGGAGAAAAACTGTTTTTT

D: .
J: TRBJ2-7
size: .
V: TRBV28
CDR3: CASSVATGIPYEQYF
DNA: TGTGCCAGCTCCGTAGCGACAGGCATTCCCTACGAGCAGTACTTC

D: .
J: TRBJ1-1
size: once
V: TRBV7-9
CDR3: CASSSGPSATEAFF
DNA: TGTGCCAGCAGCAGCGGGCCCAGTGCCACTGAAGCTTTCTTT

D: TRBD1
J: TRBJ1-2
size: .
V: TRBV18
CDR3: CASDRTGGIGYTF
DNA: TGTGCCAGCGACCGGACAGGGGGGATTGGCTACACCTTC

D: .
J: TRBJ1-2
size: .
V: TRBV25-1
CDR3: CASSPAGDYGYTF
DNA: TGTGCCAGCAGTCCCGCGGGGGACTATGGCTACACCTTC

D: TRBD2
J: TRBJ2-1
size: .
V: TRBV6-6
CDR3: CASSYPGRTYNEQFF
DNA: TGTGCCAGCAGTTACCCCGGGAGGACGTACAATGAGCAGTTCTTC

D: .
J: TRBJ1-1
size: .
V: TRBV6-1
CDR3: CASSDKQIMNTEAFF
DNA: TGTGCCAGCAGTGATAAACAGATTATGAACACTGAAGCTTTCTTT

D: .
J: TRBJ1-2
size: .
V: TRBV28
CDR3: CASRLAGSGYTF
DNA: TGTGCCAGCAGACTAGCGGGGTCTGGCTACACCTTC

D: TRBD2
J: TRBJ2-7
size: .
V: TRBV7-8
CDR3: CASTRGGGTYEQYF
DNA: TGTGCCAGCACCCGGGGGGGAGGGACCTACGAGCAGTACTTC

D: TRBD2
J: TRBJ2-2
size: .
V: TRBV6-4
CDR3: CASSDTSGGARAGELFF
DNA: TGTGCCAGCAGTGACACTAGCGGGGGGGCAAGGGCCGGGGAGCTGTTTTTT

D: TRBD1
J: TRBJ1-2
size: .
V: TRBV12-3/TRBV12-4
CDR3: CASRYGQGYGYTF
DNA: TGTGCCAGCAGATATGGACAGGGCTATGGCTACACCTTC